Only a few counts were recorded for the clone carrying this TCR beta chain. The target antigen is unknown. This record comes from a study of CD4 T cells in relation to SARS-CoV-2 and coronaviruses. Study as a whole: After less than 11 days of antigen culture, PBMC TCR beta CDR3s were sequenced. Overall study results and limits: Samples before the pandemic and after infection were not matched within any donor. In roughly 65% of donors, memory CD4+ clonotypes crossrecognized SARS-CoV-2 and at least one common cold coronavirus spike.

Before the COVID-19 pandemic, during about 2010-2018, CD4+ T cells were taken from unexposed donors. CD4+ T cells were isolated from the cells after 10 days of culture. Cells permitting, SARS-CoV-2 S/N and four cold-coronavirus spikes were tested on unexposed-donor CD4+ T cells. From germline, CDR1 is GTSNPN and CDR2 SVGIG (reference sequence). The CDR3 length is 15 residues. The V end lost 1 base, the J end lost 10 bases, and 22 bases lay between the germline ends. TCRdb keeps only in-frame clones here, not all; method: immunoSEQ multiplex PCR. The sample yields 25,000 or so clones, roughly 80% seen once.

The sequencing sample was made of CD4+ T cells from PBMCs, cultured in vitro. The TCR comes from a human donor in good health. This chain uses TRBV30 with TRBJ1-1; D not resolved. The CDR3 DNA follows: TGTGCCTGGAGTGCGATTAGAGGTCCGGCTTTCGGAGCTTTCTTT. This sequence encodes CAWSAIRGPAFGAFF. Together with reference TRBV30 and TRBJ1-1, the CDR3 gives the full variable domain: SQTIHQWPATLVQPVGSPLSLECTVEGTSNPNLYWYRQAAGRGLQLLFYSVGIGQISSEVPQNLSASRPQDRQFILSSKKLLLSDSGFYLCAWSAIRGPAFGAFFGQGTRLTVV.